Listed below are T cell receptor beta chains from one sample, sequenced in a study of T cell responses to AZD1222 COVID-19 vaccine. Sequencing used immunoSEQ multiplex PCR; TCRdb keeps in-frame clones, though not all of them. The data contain about 140,000 clones, roughly 90% of them seen just once; the ten biggest clones take up 1.6%. This specimen consisted of peripheral blood, obtained 28 days after the second AZD1222 dose. The receptor set was obtained from an adult who received the AZD1222 COVID-19 vaccine. Each CDR3 is given with its conserved first and last residue. The D gene is left open where the match is weak. Clone size is not always given. Where it is, it says once, few, many or a class for expanded clones.

j_call v_call d_call clone_size cdr3_aa cdr3_nt
TRBJ2-7 TRBV27 TRBD2 . CASSWRQGLAGRYEQYF TGTGCCAGCAGTTGGCGACAGGGACTAGCGGGAAGGTACGAGCAGTACTTC
TRBJ2-2 TRBV28 . few CASSLRVVRGELFF TGTGCCAGCAGTCTAAGGGTAGTCCGCGGGGAGCTGTTTTTT
TRBJ1-1 TRBV6-5 . . CASRDSTNTEAFF TGTGCCAGCAGGGACAGTACGAACACTGAAGCTTTCTTT
TRBJ2-1 TRBV18 . . CASSPGGGNEQFF TGTGCCAGCTCACCAGGGGGCGGCAATGAGCAGTTCTTC
TRBJ2-7 TRBV4-3 TRBD2 . CASSQDRSGSYLYEQYF TGCGCCAGCAGCCAAGATCGCAGCGGGAGTTACCTCTACGAGCAGTACTTC
TRBJ1-1 TRBV28 TRBD1 . CASSFSGQGTEAFF TGTGCCAGCAGTTTCTCCGGACAGGGCACTGAAGCTTTCTTT
TRBJ1-5 TRBV5-1 . . CASSLSGGEYQPQHF TGCGCCAGCAGCTTGTCGGGAGGAGAATATCAGCCCCAGCATTTT
TRBJ2-1 TRBV6-5 . . CASSYSNNEQFF TGTGCCAGCAGTTACTCTAACAATGAGCAGTTCTTC
TRBJ1-5 TRBV28 . . CASNEAGAGSNQPQHF TGTGCCAGCAATGAGGCAGGGGCGGGAAGCAATCAGCCCCAGCATTTT
TRBJ2-1 TRBV28 TRBD1 . CASSSPGQGARGEQFF TGTGCCAGCAGCTCACCGGGACAGGGGGCTAGAGGTGAGCAGTTCTTC
TRBJ2-1 TRBV29-1 TRBD1 . CSVEAGTGGGNEQFF TGCAGCGTTGAAGCCGGGACAGGGGGAGGGAATGAGCAGTTCTTC
TRBJ1-6 TRBV6-6 . . CASSAGGSYNSPLHF TGTGCCAGCAGCGCGGGGGGGTCCTATAATTCACCCCTCCACTTT
TRBJ1-6 TRBV28 . . CASAGTPGGSPLHF TGTGCCAGTGCCGGGACACCCGGCGGGTCACCCCTCCACTTT
TRBJ1-1 TRBV4-1 . . CASSHRLRGLSNTEAFF TGCGCCAGCAGCCACCGATTAAGGGGACTTTCGAACACTGAAGCTTTCTTT
TRBJ2-2 TRBV6-5 TRBD1 . CASTRTGSGELFF TGTGCCAGCACTAGGACAGGGTCCGGGGAGCTGTTTTTT
TRBJ2-5 TRBV7-9 TRBD1 . CASSLDGQGSRETQYF TGTGCCAGCAGCTTAGACGGACAGGGAAGTCGGGAGACCCAGTACTTC
TRBJ2-1 TRBV3-1/TRBV3-2 TRBD1 . CASSLSGQGANNEQFF TGTGCCAGCAGCCTTTCGGGACAGGGGGCAAACAATGAGCAGTTCTTC
TRBJ1-4 TRBV7-8 . . CASSPAGGTNEKLFF TGTGCCAGCAGCCCCGCGGGGGGAACTAATGAAAAACTGTTTTTT
TRBJ2-2 TRBV10-3 TRBD2 . CAISESSGLAGGTNTGELFF TGTGCCATCAGTGAGTCGAGCGGACTAGCGGGAGGAACGAACACCGGGGAGCTGTTTTTT
TRBJ1-2 TRBV11-2 . few CASSLGTANYGYTF TGTGCCAGCAGCTTGGGGACCGCGAACTATGGCTACACCTTC
TRBJ1-2 TRBV19 TRBD1 . CASTLDRVYGYTF TGTGCCAGTACCCTAGACAGGGTTTATGGCTACACCTTC
TRBJ1-1 TRBV5-1 . . CASSEAGNRNTEAFF TGCGCCAGCAGCGAGGCAGGGAATAGAAACACTGAAGCTTTCTTT
TRBJ2-5 TRBV10-2 TRBD2 once CASSGVVTSGSRGETQYF TGCGCCAGCAGTGGGGTTGTTACTAGCGGGAGTAGAGGAGAGACCCAGTACTTC
TRBJ1-1 TRBV6-2/TRBV6-3 . . CASSYVGRNTEAFF TGTGCCAGCAGTTACGTTGGGAGGAACACTGAAGCTTTCTTT
TRBJ1-6 TRBV13 TRBD1 . CASSLGTGGLNSPLHF TGTGCCAGCAGCTTAGGGACAGGGGGACTTAATTCACCCCTCCACTTT
TRBJ1-2 TRBV7-9 TRBD1 . CASSLPTGYGYTF TGTGCCAGCAGCCTACCGACAGGGTATGGCTACACCTTC
TRBJ2-1 TRBV11-3 TRBD1 . CASSLDGGDRGEDEQFF TGTGCCAGCAGCTTAGATGGGGGGGACAGGGGAGAAGATGAGCAGTTCTTC
TRBJ1-1 TRBV29-1 . once CSVRGGNTEAFF TGCAGCGTTAGGGGGGGGAACACTGAAGCTTTCTTT